The next 31 T cell receptor beta chains were all read from a single sample in a study of cytomegalovirus exposure and HLA in healthy donors (dated by TCRdb to about 2017). Library preparation used the immunoSEQ multiplex PCR assay. For the multiplex PCR, a mixture combining 60 forward primers for TCR Vbeta segments and 13 reverse primers for TCR Jbeta segments was used. Not all clones reach the TCRdb copy of this immuneACCESS table, which keeps in-frame sequences only. Checked studies attribute under half of the gap to unresolved V genes and leave the rest unexplained. The sample includes about 86,000 clones, with about 79% observed a single time. The biggest ten clones account for 4.5% to 7% of the sample. Sequencing was done on a sample of PBMCs. These receptor sequences come from a female donor in good health and CMV-seronegative.

This chain links TRBV7-2 with TRBJ1-1; unclear D gene. CDR3 length: 13 amino acids. Deletions cut 1 base from V and 5 bases from J, with 8 bases between. Germline V gives CDR1 SGHTA, CDR2 FQGNSA. The CDR3 is CASSLDYITEAFF. DNA for the CDR3: TGTGCCAGCAGCTTAGATTATATAACTGAAGCTTTCTTT.

The genes are TRBV19 and TRBJ2-3, with TRBD1 as a possible D gene (5 bases). Trimming left V 5 bases short and J 5 bases short, with 11 bases between. Germline-derived CDR1 and CDR2 are LNHDA and SQIVND (reference sequence). The CDR3 extends over 13 amino acids. The CDR3 reads CASSLSGLDTQYF. The CDR3 DNA sequence: TGTGCCAGTAGTCTTTCAGGGTTAGATACGCAGTATTTT.

V is TRBV29-1 and J is TRBJ1-5; D uncertain. The CDR3 covers 13 residues. Germline-derived CDR1 and CDR2 are SQVTM and ANQGSEA. The V end lost 2 bases, the J end lost 3 bases, and 8 bases lay between the germline ends. The CDR3 sequence is CSVESGNNQPQHF. In nucleotides, the CDR3 is TGCAGCGTTGAATCGGGGAACAATCAGCCCCAGCATTTT.

The J gene is TRBJ1-4, the V gene TRBV1; TRBD1 is the table's D call, not checked against the DNA. TRBV1 is an annotated pseudogene. This CDR3 has 16 residues. This CDR3 is CTSSPKGPATNEKLFF. In DNA form, the CDR3 reads TGCACCAGCAGCCCCAAGGGGCCCGCAACTAATGAAAAACTGTTTTTT.

V is TRBV27 and J is TRBJ2-1; 8 nucleotides agree with TRBD2. Germline V gives CDR1 MNHEY, CDR2 SMNVEV (reference sequence). The CDR3 covers 14 residues. With V trimmed by 6 bases and J by 6 bases, 7 bases remained unmatched. CDR3 sequence reads: CASRMAGGPNEQFF. The CDR3 DNA is TGTGCCAGCAGGATGGCGGGAGGTCCCAATGAGCAGTTCTTC.

Note on this clone: The CDR3 end shows no conserved phenylalanine or tryptophan, and so a read error is likely. The chain employs TRBV29-1 and TRBJ2-3; tentative D call: TRBD2 (6 bases). Germline V gene data show CDR1 as SQVTM and CDR2 as ANQGSEA. V was clipped by 5 bases and J by 3 bases, with 21 bases between them. The CDR3 contains 16 residues. CDR3 nucleotide sequence: TGCAGCGTTACCCCCATCGCGCCCGGGAGAACAGATACGCAGTATCTT. Its protein is CSVTPIAPGRTDTQYL.

The rearrangement joins TRBV7-8 to TRBJ1-4; D is perhaps TRBD1 (5 bases). V was trimmed by 2 bases and J by 4 bases, leaving 8 bases between them. The CDR3 contains 14 residues. In germline, CDR1 is SGHVS, CDR2 FQNEAQ. CDR3 region: CASSLQGLNEKLFF. The CDR3 DNA reads as TGTGCCAGCAGCTTACAGGGCCTTAATGAAAAACTGTTTTTT.

The chain uses TRBV28 and TRBJ2-2, with a possible D match to TRBD2 (5 bases). Germline CDR1 reads MDHEN; CDR2 reads SYDVKM. V gave up 4 bases and J gave up 1 base, with 10 bases separating them. The CDR3 has 15 amino acids. The CDR3 DNA follows: TGTGCCAGCAGTTGGGCGGGCCGGAACACCGGGGAGCTGTTTTTT. This gives the protein CASSWAGRNTGELFF.

The chain joins TRBV28 to TRBJ2-7; 14 bases fit TRBD2. After removal of 4 bases from V and 2 bases from J, the junction contained 1 base not matched to a gene. Per germline, CDR1 MDHEN and CDR2 SYDVKM. This CDR3 comprises 15 residues. The CDR3 protein is CASSSGLAGAYEQYF. CDR3 DNA sequence: TGTGCCAGCAGTTCGGGACTAGCGGGAGCCTACGAGCAGTACTTC.

This rearrangement joins TRBV2 to TRBJ2-2, with 7 bases that match TRBD1. From germline, CDR1 is SNHLY and CDR2 FYNNEI. The CDR3 runs 14 residues. V lost 6 bases to trimming and J lost 6 bases; unmatched junction nucleotides: 7. The CDR3 nucleotides are TGTGCCAGCAGCTCGACAGGGATATCCGGGGAGCTGTTTTTT. Its protein product is CASSSTGISGELFF.

V is TRBV19 and J is TRBJ1-5; D unresolved. Trimming cost V 10 bases and J 1 base, with 14 bases left between them. The CDR3 is 14 amino acids. Germline V gene data show CDR1 as LNHDA and CDR2 as SQIVND (reference sequence). For the CDR3, the DNA is TGTGCCACCGGTGCGACGGGAAGCAATCAGCCCCAGCATTTT. It yields the protein CATGATGSNQPQHF.

This chain joins TRBV7-6 and TRBJ1-5, with D hard to call. Per the germline V gene, CDR1 is SGHVS and CDR2 is FNYEAQ. The CDR3 length is 15 residues. The V end was cut by 1 base, the J end by 2 bases, with 9 bases between. Written as DNA, the CDR3 is TGTGCCAGCAGCTTAGGGGGAGGAGGCAATCAGCCCCAGCATTTT. It specifies CASSLGGGGNQPQHF.

The CDR3 DNA follows: TGTGCCAGCAGTGAACTGGCAGGGGCGACCTACGAGCAGTACTTC. Its translation is CASSELAGATYEQYF. J is TRBJ2-7 and V is TRBV2, with D possibly being TRBD1 (6 bases). This CDR3 comprises 15 residues. Germline CDR1 and CDR2: SNHLY and FYNNEI. V was cut by 2 bases and J by 2 bases, with 13 bases left in between.

A single count supports this clone. The V gene is TRBV18, the J gene TRBJ1-1, with a tentative D call TRBD1 (6 bases). The CDR3 has 14 amino acids. V shed 6 bases and J shed 11 bases, with 22 bases lying between them. Germline CDR1 KGHSH, CDR2 LQKENI. The CDR3 sequence: CASSGQITLGLAFF. In nucleotides, the CDR3 is TGTGCCAGCTCCGGACAGATTACCTTAGGGCTTGCTTTCTTT. The variable domain in full, with the rest retrieved from reference TRBV18 and TRBJ1-1, is NAGVMQNPRHLVRRRGQEARLRCSPMKGHSHVYWYRQLPEEGLKFMVYLQKENIIDESGMPKERFSAEFPKEGPSILRIQQVVRGDSAAYFCASSGQITLGLAFFGQGTRLTVV.

The chain is built from TRBV5-4 and TRBJ2-7, with 9 bases lining up with TRBD2. The CDR3 is made up of 16 amino acids. Germline lookup yields CDR1 SGHNT and CDR2 YYREEE (reference sequence). V lost 4 bases and J lost 5; bases outside the gene matches: 13. Here the CDR3 DNA reads TGTGCCAGCAGCCTGGACCCCAGACTAGCGGTCCACGAGCAGTACTTC. It codes for CASSLDPRLAVHEQYF.

This clone has just one count. The gene calls are TRBV30 and TRBJ2-1, with TRBD2 matching over 11 bases. CDR1 GTSNPN and CDR2 SVGIG come from the germline V gene (reference sequence). This CDR3 is built from 15 residues. Trimming at V came to 2 bases and at J to 9 bases, leaving 9 bases not matched to a gene. CDR3 sequence (DNA): TGTGCCTGGAGTCTCGGGACTAGCGGTTTGGGTGAGCAGTTCTTC. Translated: CAWSLGTSGLGEQFF.

The V call is TRBV5-8, the J call TRBJ2-7, with 11 bases fitting TRBD2. The CDR3 consists of 15 residues. CDR1 and CDR2 from the germline V gene are SGHTS and YDEGEE. J gave up 1 base and V 4 bases, and 4 bases lay outside the gene matches. CDR3 residues: CASSLTSGGSYEQYF. The CDR3 DNA follows: TGTGCCAGCAGCCTCACTAGCGGGGGATCCTACGAGCAGTACTTC. Drawing the rest from reference TRBV5-8 and TRBJ2-7, the complete variable domain is EAGVTQSPTHLIKTRGQQATLRCSPISGHTSVYWYQQALGLGLQFLLWYDEGEERNRGNFPPRFSGRQFPNYSSELNVNALELEDSALYLCASSLTSGGSYEQYFGPGTRLTVT.

The CDR3 reads CATPHFYEQYF. The CDR3, as DNA: TGTGCCACCCCCCATTTCTACGAGCAGTACTTC. The chain has TRBV15 and TRBJ2-7; the D is unclear. The V end was cut by 8 bases, the J end by 3 bases, with 8 bases between. The CDR3 runs to 11 residues. CDR1 is LNHNV and CDR2 is YYDKDF in the germline V gene (reference sequence).

V is TRBV18 and J is TRBJ2-7; the match to TRBD2 covers 7 bases. Germline lookup yields CDR1 KGHSH and CDR2 LQKENI. The CDR3 has 14 amino acids. V lost 1 base, J lost 4 bases, and 4 bases stayed unmatched. Here the CDR3 reads CASSPRGGQYEQYF. The CDR3 DNA reads as TGTGCCAGCTCACCACGGGGAGGGCAGTACGAGCAGTACTTC. Combining the CDR3 with reference TRBV18 and TRBJ2-7 gives the whole variable domain NAGVMQNPRHLVRRRGQEARLRCSPMKGHSHVYWYRQLPEEGLKFMVYLQKENIIDESGMPKERFSAEFPKEGPSILRIQQVVRGDSAAYFCASSPRGGQYEQYFGPGTRLTVT.

This chain joins TRBV9 and TRBJ2-1, with a tentative D call TRBD2 (6 bases). The CDR3 spans 15 residues. V lost 0 bases and J 5 bases, leaving 12 bases between the germline ends. Germline V gene data show CDR1 as SGDLS and CDR2 as YYNGEE. DNA of the CDR3: TGTGCCAGCAGCGTAGAGAGACTAGGCCACAATGAGCAGTTCTTC. As protein: CASSVERLGHNEQFF.

The V call is TRBV30, the J call TRBJ1-3; no firm D call. This CDR3 is built from 13 residues. V gave up 5 bases and J gave up 3 bases, with 11 bases separating them. Per the germline V gene, CDR1 is GTSNPN and CDR2 is SVGIG (reference sequence). The CDR3 DNA reads TGTGCCTGGGGGCCAATGGGTGGAAACACCATATATTTT. Residues: CAWGPMGGNTIYF.

This clone is a singleton in its sample. This sequence joins TRBV28 and TRBJ1-5; D is unresolved. Germline values: CDR1 MDHEN, CDR2 SYDVKM. The CDR3 extends over 13 amino acids. The V end was cut by 2 bases, the J end by 1 base, with 3 bases between. The CDR3 here is CASSLQSNQPQHF. The CDR3 DNA reads TGTGCCAGCAGTTTACAAAGCAATCAGCCCCAGCATTTT.

As concerns this clone: One end of the junction is discordant with germline, which a read error may explain. The rearrangement uses TRBV28 and TRBJ1-2, with TRBD1 matching over 7 bases. Per germline, CDR1 MDHEN and CDR2 SYDVKM. The CDR3 runs to 13 residues. For the CDR3, the DNA is TGTGCCAGCGTCGACAGGGATAACGATGGCTACACCTTC. This translates into CASVDRDNDGYTF.

This clone was detected many times. CDR3 coding DNA: TGTGCCAGCAGCGGCAGCTTAGGGGACACTGAAGCTTTCTTT. Translated: CASSGSLGDTEAFF. The chain carries TRBV5-4 and TRBJ1-1; D is possibly TRBD1 (5 bases). The germline CDR1 and CDR2 sequences are SGHNT and YYREEE (reference sequence). V lost 4 bases and J 3 bases, leaving 13 bases between the germline ends. This CDR3 is built from 14 residues.

This clone showed up just a few times. The chain joins TRBV5-5 to TRBJ1-1; D may be TRBD1 (6 bases). This CDR3 has 15 residues. Germline-derived CDR1 and CDR2 are SGHKS and YYEKEE (reference sequence). Trimming removed 0 bases from V and 5 bases from J, with 14 bases in between. The CDR3 region has the DNA TGTGCCAGCAGCTTGGGCGTGGGGGCCGGGACTGAAGCTTTCTTT. Protein product: CASSLGVGAGTEAFF.

V gene TRBV19 combines with J gene TRBJ1-5, with D possibly matching TRBD1 (6 bases). The V gene lost 5 bases and the J gene lost 4 bases, with 12 bases spanning the gap. CDR3 size: 14 residues. Germline V gene lookup returns CDR1 LNHDA and CDR2 SQIVND (reference sequence). The CDR3 bases are TGTGCCAGTAGTTCCGGACAGCCGAATCAGCCCCAGCATTTT. Translation gives CASSSGQPNQPQHF.

The CDR3 spells CASSATIPGQGIEGYTF. The CDR3 DNA sequence: TGTGCCAGCAGCGCTACTATTCCGGGACAGGGAATCGAGGGCTACACCTTC. The chain links TRBV7-6 to TRBJ1-2; 9 bases map to TRBD1. The junction had 18 bases not matched to a gene; V was cut back by 5 bases and J by 8 bases. Germline assignment: CDR1 SGHVS and CDR2 FNYEAQ. This CDR3 spans 17 amino acids.

The V gene is TRBV30, the J gene TRBJ1-2, with D maybe TRBD1 (6 bases). V was clipped by 4 bases and J by 3 bases, with 15 bases between them. There are 14 residues in the CDR3. Germline lookup yields CDR1 GTSNPN and CDR2 SVGIG (reference sequence). The DNA for the CDR3 is TGTGCCTGGATACACAGGGATAGATACTATGGCTACACCTTC. It encodes CAWIHRDRYYGYTF.

V usage is TRBV19 and J usage is TRBJ1-5, with TRBD1 identical over 7 bases. Germline assignment: CDR1 LNHDA and CDR2 SQIVND (reference sequence). The CDR3 has 18 amino acids. V was clipped by 5 bases and J by 0 bases; unmatched bases: 13. The CDR3 is CASSPPGRGTVSNQPQHF. In DNA, the CDR3 is TGTGCCAGTAGTCCCCCCGGACGCGGGACAGTTAGCAATCAGCCCCAGCATTTT.

V usage is TRBV7-6 and J usage is TRBJ2-5, with D perhaps TRBD2 (6 bases). V was cut by 3 bases and J by 2 bases, with 13 bases left in between. This CDR3 is 15 amino acids long. Germline V gives CDR1 SGHVS, CDR2 FNYEAQ. The CDR3, as DNA: TGTGCCAGCAGCTTGATTAGCGGAAGGCAAGAGACCCAGTACTTC. It codes for CASSLISGRQETQYF.

V usage is TRBV4-2 and J usage is TRBJ1-2; possibly TRBD1 for D (6 bases). Germline CDR1 is LGHNA and CDR2 is YNFKEQ. The CDR3 is 14 residues long. The V gene lost 0 bases and the J gene lost 8 bases, with 13 bases spanning the gap. The CDR3 reads CASSQEAGAGGYTF. Here the CDR3 DNA reads TGTGCCAGCAGCCAAGAAGCGGGGGCAGGAGGCTACACCTTC.